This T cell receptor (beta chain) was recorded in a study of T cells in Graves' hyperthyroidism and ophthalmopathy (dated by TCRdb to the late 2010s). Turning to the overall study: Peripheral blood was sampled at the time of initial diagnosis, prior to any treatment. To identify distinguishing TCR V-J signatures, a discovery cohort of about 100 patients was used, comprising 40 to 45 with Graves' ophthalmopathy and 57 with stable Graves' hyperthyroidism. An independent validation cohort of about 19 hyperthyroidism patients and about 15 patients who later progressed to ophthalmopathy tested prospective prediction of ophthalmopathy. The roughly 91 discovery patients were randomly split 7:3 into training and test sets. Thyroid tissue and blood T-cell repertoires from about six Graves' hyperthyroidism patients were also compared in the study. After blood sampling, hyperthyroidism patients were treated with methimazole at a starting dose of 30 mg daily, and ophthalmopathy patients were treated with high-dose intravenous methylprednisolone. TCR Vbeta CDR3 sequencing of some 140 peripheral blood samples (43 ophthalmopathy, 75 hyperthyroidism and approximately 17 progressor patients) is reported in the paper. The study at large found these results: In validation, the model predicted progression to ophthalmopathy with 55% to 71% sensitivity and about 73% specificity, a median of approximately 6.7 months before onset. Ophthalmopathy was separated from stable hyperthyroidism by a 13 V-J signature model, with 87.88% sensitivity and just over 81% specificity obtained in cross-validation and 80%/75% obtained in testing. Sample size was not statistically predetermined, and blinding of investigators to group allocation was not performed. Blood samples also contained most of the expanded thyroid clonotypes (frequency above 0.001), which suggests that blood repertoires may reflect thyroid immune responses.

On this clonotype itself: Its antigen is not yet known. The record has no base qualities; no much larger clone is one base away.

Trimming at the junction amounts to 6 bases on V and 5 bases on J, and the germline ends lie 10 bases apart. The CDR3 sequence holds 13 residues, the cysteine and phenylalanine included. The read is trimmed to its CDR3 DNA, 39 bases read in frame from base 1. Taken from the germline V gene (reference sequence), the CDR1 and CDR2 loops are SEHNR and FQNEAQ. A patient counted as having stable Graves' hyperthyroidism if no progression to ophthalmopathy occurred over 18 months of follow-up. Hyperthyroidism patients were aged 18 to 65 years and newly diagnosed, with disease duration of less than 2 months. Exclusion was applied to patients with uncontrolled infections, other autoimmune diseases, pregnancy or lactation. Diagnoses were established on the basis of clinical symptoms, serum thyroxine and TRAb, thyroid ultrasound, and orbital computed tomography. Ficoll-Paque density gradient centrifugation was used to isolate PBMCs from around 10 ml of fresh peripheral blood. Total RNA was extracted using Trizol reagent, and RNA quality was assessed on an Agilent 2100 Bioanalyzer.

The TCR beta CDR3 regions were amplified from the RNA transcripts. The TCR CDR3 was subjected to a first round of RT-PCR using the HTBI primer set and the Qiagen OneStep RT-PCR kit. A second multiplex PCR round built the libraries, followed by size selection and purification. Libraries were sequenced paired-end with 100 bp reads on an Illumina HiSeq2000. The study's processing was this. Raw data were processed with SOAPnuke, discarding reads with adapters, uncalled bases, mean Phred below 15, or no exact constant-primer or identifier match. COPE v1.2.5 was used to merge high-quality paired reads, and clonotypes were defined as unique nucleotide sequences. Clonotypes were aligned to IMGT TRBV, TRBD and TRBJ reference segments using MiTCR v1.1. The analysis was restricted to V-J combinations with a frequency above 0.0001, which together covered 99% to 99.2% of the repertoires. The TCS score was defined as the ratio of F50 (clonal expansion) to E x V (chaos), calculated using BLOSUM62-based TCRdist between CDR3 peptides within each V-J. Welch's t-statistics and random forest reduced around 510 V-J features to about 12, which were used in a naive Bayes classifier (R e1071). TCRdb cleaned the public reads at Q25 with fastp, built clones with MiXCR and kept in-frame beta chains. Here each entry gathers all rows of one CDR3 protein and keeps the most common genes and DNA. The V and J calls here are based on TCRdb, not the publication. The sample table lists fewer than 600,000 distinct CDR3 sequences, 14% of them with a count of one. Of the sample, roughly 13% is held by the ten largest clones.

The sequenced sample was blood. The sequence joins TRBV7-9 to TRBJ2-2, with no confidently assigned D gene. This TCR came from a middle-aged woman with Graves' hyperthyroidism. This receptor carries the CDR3 CASSQDPTGELFF. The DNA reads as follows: TGTGCCAGCAGTCAGGACCCAACCGGGGAGCTGTTTTTT.